The next 32 T cell receptor beta chains were all read from a single sample in a study of T cells in Graves' hyperthyroidism and ophthalmopathy. The investigators amplified TCR beta CDR3 regions from RNA transcripts. The HTBI primer set was used in a first-round RT-PCR of the TCR CDR3. MiXCR was run by TCRdb on the multiplex PCR reads, yielding one entry per CDR3 protein. Among some 800,000 distinct CDR3 sequences listed, around 39% were seen once. Sequenced input: blood. The receptors originated from a man between 18 and 35 years old with Graves' hyperthyroidism.

The chain employs TRBV19 and TRBJ2-7; D gene unclear. From germline, CDR1 is LNHDA and CDR2 SQIVND (reference sequence). The CDR3 covers 13 residues. Between the trimmed V and J ends, which lost 3 bases and 3 bases, there was a span of 9 bases. CDR3 in amino acids: CASSIFYDYEQYF. CDR3 DNA sequence: TGTGCCAGTAGTATTTTCTACGACTACGAGCAGTACTTC. Full variable domain (outside the CDR3, taken from reference TRBV19 and TRBJ2-7): DGGITQSPKYLFRKEGQNVTLSCEQNLNHDAMYWYRQDPGQGLRLIYYSQIVNDFQKGDIAEGYSVSREKKESFPLTVTSAQKNPTAFYLCASSIFYDYEQYFGPGTRLTVT.

Concerning this clonotype: This may arise from a read error, as a much more abundant clone is one base away. This rearrangement joins TRBV29-1 to TRBJ1-4; D is unresolved. The CDR3 has 13 amino acids. Germline loops: CDR1 SQVTM, CDR2 ANQGSEA. The CDR3 loop reads CSVERADNEKPFF. DNA for the CDR3: TGCAGCGTTGAGAGAGCTGATAATGAAAAACCGTTTTTT.

The V gene is TRBV5-1, the J gene TRBJ1-2; 9 bases are a match to TRBD1. The CDR3 length is 17 residues. Germline V CDR1 and CDR2: SGHRS, YFSETQ. V dropped 0 bases and J dropped 6; count of bases not matched to a gene: 12. This CDR3 is CASSLGDRENPLDGYTF. In DNA form, the CDR3 reads TGCGCCAGCAGCTTGGGGGACAGGGAAAATCCCCTCGATGGCTACACCTTC. Drawing the rest from reference TRBV5-1 and TRBJ1-2, the complete variable domain is KAGVTQTPRYLIKTRGQQVTLSCSPISGHRSVSWYQQTPGQGLQFLFEYFSETQRNKGNFPGRFSGRQFSNSRSEMNVSTLELGDSALYLCASSLGDRENPLDGYTFGSGTRLTVV.

The chain couples TRBV7-2 to TRBJ2-5; D is tentatively TRBD1 or TRBD2 (5 bases each). Looked up from germline, CDR1 is SGHTA and CDR2 is FQGNSA. CDR3 length: 14 residues. The V end was cut by 8 bases, the J end by 0 bases, with 13 bases between. This chain's CDR3 is CASLGEGYQETQYF. CDR3 nucleotides: TGTGCCAGCTTGGGGGAAGGGTACCAAGAGACCCAGTACTTC. The full variable domain, its missing parts supplied by reference TRBV7-2 and TRBJ2-5, is GAGVSQSPSNKVTEKGKDVELRCDPISGHTALYWYRQSLGQGLEFLIYFQGNSAPDKSGLPSDRFSAERTGGSVSTLTIQRTQQEDSAVYLCASLGEGYQETQYFGPGTRLLVL.

V is TRBV9 and J is TRBJ1-1; possible D gene TRBD1, 6 bases. The germline gives CDR1 SGDLS, CDR2 YYNGEE. The CDR3 spans 15 residues. V was pared by 0 bases and J by 6 bases, with 15 bases between. The CDR3 here is CASSVEGGRKAEAFF. CDR3 bases: TGTGCCAGCAGCGTAGAGGGGGGGCGGAAGGCTGAAGCTTTCTTT.

This clonotype was found many times. The chain recombines TRBV19 with TRBJ1-5; maybe TRBD1 (5 bases). The CDR3 has 15 amino acids. Trimming removed 1 base at V and 3 bases at J, with 10 bases between. Germline V gene data show CDR1 as LNHDA and CDR2 as SQIVND (reference sequence). The CDR3 region is CASSIAQGYNQPQHF. The CDR3 DNA reads TGTGCCAGTAGTATAGCCCAGGGCTACAATCAGCCCCAGCATTTT. Full variable domain (missing parts from reference TRBV19 and TRBJ1-5): DGGITQSPKYLFRKEGQNVTLSCEQNLNHDAMYWYRQDPGQGLRLIYYSQIVNDFQKGDIAEGYSVSREKKESFPLTVTSAQKNPTAFYLCASSIAQGYNQPQHFGDGTRLSIL.

V is TRBV25-1 and J is TRBJ1-1; D may be TRBD1 (6 bases). The germline V gene has CDR1 MGHDK and CDR2 SYGVNS. The V and J ends lost 3 bases and 0 bases respectively, with 11 bases between them. The length of the CDR3 is 15 residues. This chain's CDR3 is CASSDFGTLNTEAFF. In nucleotides, the CDR3 is TGTGCCAGCAGTGATTTCGGGACACTGAACACTGAAGCTTTCTTT.

The chain couples TRBV20-1 to TRBJ1-6; D unclear. This CDR3 spans 17 amino acids. V lost 1 base, J lost 8 bases, and 21 bases lay in between. The V gene's germline CDR1 is DFQATT and CDR2 SNEGSKA (reference sequence). The CDR3 loop reads CSARVGNMGRIYSPLHF. CDR3 in DNA: TGCAGTGCTAGAGTCGGTAATATGGGCAGAATCTATTCACCCCTCCACTTT.

This clonotype showed up just once. Being one base from a much bigger clone, this may be a read error. The gene calls are TRBV7-2 and TRBJ2-5; D perhaps matches TRBD1 (6 bases). Per germline, CDR1 SGHTA and CDR2 FQGNSA. Trimming cost V 5 bases and J 4 bases, with 17 bases left between them. This CDR3 spans 15 amino acids. The CDR3 here is CASSPLQGGGETQYF. For the CDR3, the DNA is TGTGCCAGCAGCCCCCTACAGGGTGGCGGAGAGACCCAGTACTTC.

This clonotype was seen a single time. The chain is built from TRBV25-1 and TRBJ1-5; a possible D gene is TRBD1 (6 bases). Trimming shortened V by 4 bases and J by 8 bases, and 18 bases separated the two germline ends. There are 15 residues in the CDR3. The germline V gene has CDR1 MGHDK and CDR2 SYGVNS. The CDR3 DNA follows: TGTGCCAGCAGTGCTCAAGGGGGGAACAAGGAGCCCCAGCATTTT. Amino acid sequence: CASSAQGGNKEPQHF.

Comments on this clonotype: Relative to the germline gene, one junction end is altered; a read error may explain this. The CDR3 DNA is TGTGCCATCAGTAAGCCCGGGACAGGAACCTATGGCTACACCTTC. Protein sequence: CAISKPGTGTYGYTF. The J gene is TRBJ1-2, the V gene TRBV2, with 8 bases matching TRBD1. This CDR3 comprises 15 residues. Looked up from germline, CDR1 is SNHLY and CDR2 is FYNNEI.

In its sample, this clonotype was seen a few times. The chain is built from TRBV7-2 and TRBJ2-2, with 8 bases identical to TRBD2. The CDR3 consists of 14 residues. The germline V gene has CDR1 SGHTA and CDR2 FQGNSA. V was clipped by 9 bases and J by 4 bases; unmatched bases: 7. The CDR3 sequence: CASNYGGGTGELFF. The CDR3 DNA reads as TGTGCCAGTAATTACGGGGGGGGCACCGGGGAGCTGTTTTTT. Using reference TRBV7-2 and TRBJ2-2 for the parts outside the CDR3, the full variable domain is GAGVSQSPSNKVTEKGKDVELRCDPISGHTALYWYRQSLGQGLEFLIYFQGNSAPDKSGLPSDRFSAERTGGSVSTLTIQRTQQEDSAVYLCASNYGGGTGELFFGEGSRLTVL.

V is TRBV10-3 and J is TRBJ1-1; D gene uncertain. The germline V gene encodes CDR1 ENHRY and CDR2 SYGVKD. The CDR3 has 12 residues. Trimming left V 6 bases short and J 7 bases short, with 12 bases between. The CDR3 sequence is CAISPPGVEAFF. CDR3 DNA sequence: TGTGCCATCAGCCCACCGGGAGTTGAAGCTTTCTTT.

V usage is TRBV20-1 and J usage is TRBJ2-5, with 11 bases matching TRBD2. Germline assignment: CDR1 DFQATT and CDR2 SNEGSKA (reference sequence). The J segment lost 3 bases and the V segment lost 5 bases, leaving 8 bases of the junction unmatched. The CDR3 has 15 residues. The CDR3 sequence: CSARTSGLIKETQYF. In nucleotides, the CDR3 is TGCAGTGCTCGGACTAGCGGGCTCATCAAAGAGACCCAGTACTTC.

The chain uses TRBV5-5 and TRBJ1-5; TRBD1 might be the D (5 bases). Trimming removed 4 bases from V and 2 bases from J, with 16 bases in between. The CDR3 extends over 16 amino acids. Germline CDR1 is SGHKS and CDR2 is YYEKEE (reference sequence). DNA of the CDR3: TGTGCCAGCAGCGCGGGTGATGGGGCTGGCAATCAGCCCCAGCATTTT. Its protein is CASSAGDGAGNQPQHF.

On this clonotype itself: Sequence at one end of the junction differs from germline and may be a read error. The chain carries TRBV9 and TRBJ2-7; D possibly uses TRBD1 or TRBD2 (5 bases each). The CDR3 is 16 amino acids. CDR1 SGDLS and CDR2 YYNGEE come from the germline V gene. This chain's CDR3 is CVSSVAGGRDPYEQYF. CDR3 nucleotide sequence: TGTGTCAGCAGCGTAGCTGGGGGTAGGGACCCCTACGAGCAGTACTTC.

The chain has TRBV5-1 and TRBJ2-2; 10 bases line up with TRBD1. The CDR3 has 15 amino acids. V lost 4 bases and J lost 6; bases outside the gene matches: 6. The V gene's germline CDR1 is SGHRS and CDR2 YFSETQ. The CDR3 DNA follows: TGCGCCAGCAGCCAAACGACAGGGGGCCCCGGGGAGCTGTTTTTT. It codes for CASSQTTGGPGELFF.

This clonotype showed up just a few times. This chain links TRBV6-1 with TRBJ2-7; tentatively, D is TRBD2 (6 bases). Trimming took 4 bases from V and 9 from J, leaving 13 bases between them. The CDR3 covers 12 residues. Germline V gene lookup returns CDR1 MNHNS and CDR2 SASEGT. The CDR3 DNA reads as TGTGCCAGCAGTGCTGGGACTTCGAGGCAGTACTTC. Amino acids: CASSAGTSRQYF.

This sequence joins TRBV9 and TRBJ1-1; D unresolved. Trimming stripped 4 bases from V and 5 bases from J, with 15 bases between. CDR1 and CDR2 from the germline V gene are SGDLS and YYNGEE. The CDR3 covers 14 residues. The CDR3 region has the DNA TGTGCCAGCAGCCAAGATCATTATAGGACTGAAGCTTTCTTT. Amino acid sequence: CASSQDHYRTEAFF.

The chain carries TRBV7-2 and TRBJ2-5; TRBD2 agrees at 11 bases. The CDR3 covers 17 residues. Losses at the gene ends were 1 base for V and 5 bases for J; bases not matched to a gene: 9. The germline CDR1 and CDR2 sequences are SGHTA and FQGNSA. The CDR3: CASSLVPSGGIGETQYF. DNA for the CDR3: TGTGCCAGCAGCTTAGTACCTAGCGGGGGGATTGGGGAGACCCAGTACTTC.

The V gene is TRBV5-6, the J gene TRBJ2-5; possibly TRBD1 or TRBD2 for D (5 bases each). The germline V gene encodes CDR1 SGHDT and CDR2 YYEEEE. The CDR3 totals 15 residues. Between the trimmed V and J ends, which lost 2 bases and 4 bases, there was a span of 15 bases. The CDR3 region is CASSFGGVGGETQYF. DNA for the CDR3: TGTGCCAGCAGCTTTGGGGGAGTTGGCGGAGAGACCCAGTACTTC.

Only a few counts were recorded for this clonotype. The rearrangement joins TRBV5-6 to TRBJ2-2; D not resolved. This CDR3 has 15 residues. The germline V and J ends were trimmed by 0 bases and 5 bases, with 11 bases remaining between them. Germline V gives CDR1 SGHDT, CDR2 YYEEEE. The CDR3 DNA reads TGTGCCAGCAGCTTGGTCGGATCCGGAACCGGGGAGCTGTTTTTT. This sequence encodes CASSLVGSGTGELFF.

This chain links TRBV7-9 with TRBJ2-7; TRBD1 matches 7 bases. This CDR3 is built from 14 residues. The germline gives CDR1 SEHNR, CDR2 FQNEAQ (reference sequence). After removal of 6 bases from V and 5 bases from J, the junction contained 10 bases not matched to a gene. This chain's CDR3 is CASRPTGNNNEQYF. As DNA, the CDR3 is TGTGCCAGCAGACCGACAGGGAACAATAACGAGCAGTACTTC.

This clonotype has a handful of counts. The rearrangement uses TRBV25-1 and TRBJ1-2; D is unresolved. Trimming took off 4 bases at V and 8 bases at J, with 11 bases between the two ends. Germline assignment: CDR1 MGHDK and CDR2 SYGVNS. The CDR3 sequence is 12 residues long. The CDR3 here is CASSGSLGGYTF. DNA for the CDR3: TGTGCCAGCAGTGGATCATTGGGAGGCTACACCTTC.

This sequence joins TRBV7-2 and TRBJ2-5; 12 positions match TRBD2. V lost 4 bases, J lost 3 bases, and 9 bases stayed unmatched. The CDR3 runs 17 residues. The germline gives CDR1 SGHTA, CDR2 FQGNSA. The DNA for the CDR3 is TGTGCCAGCAGCTCGAGGGCTAGCGGGAGGGGTGAAGAGACCCAGTACTTC. It is translated as CASSSRASGRGEETQYF.

This chain joins TRBV2 and TRBJ1-1; maybe TRBD1 (5 bases). With 8 bases removed from V and 1 base from J, the gap between germline ends came to 11 bases. Germline V CDR1 and CDR2: SNHLY, FYNNEI. The CDR3 spans 13 residues. CDR3 residues: CASCSGANTEAFF. The CDR3 nucleotides read TGTGCCAGCTGCAGCGGGGCGAACACTGAAGCTTTCTTT.

V usage is TRBV20-1 and J usage is TRBJ2-5, with 7 bases identical to TRBD2. The CDR3 loop spans 13 amino acids. V gave up 7 bases and J gave up 0 bases; unmatched junction bases: 5. Germline V gene lookup returns CDR1 DFQATT and CDR2 SNEGSKA (reference sequence). The CDR3 sequence is CSGRENHQETQYF. As DNA, the CDR3 is TGCAGTGGGCGGGAGAACCACCAAGAGACCCAGTACTTC.

This clonotype was picked up a small number of times. This chain uses TRBV12-3 or TRBV12-4 with TRBJ2-5; perhaps D is TRBD1 or TRBD2 (6 bases each). The CDR3 contains 16 residues. The V gene lost 3 bases and the J gene lost 1 base, with 15 bases spanning the gap. CDR3 coding DNA: TGTGCCAGCAGTTTGCGGACGCGGGACACCCAAGAGACCCAGTACTTC. Its protein is CASSLRTRDTQETQYF.

V gene TRBV12-3 or TRBV12-4 combines with J gene TRBJ1-1, with no clear D. The CDR3 runs to 14 residues. Deletions cut 6 bases from V and 4 bases from J, with 15 bases between. The CDR3 loop is CASRWRTPLTEAFF. Here the CDR3 DNA reads TGTGCCAGCAGGTGGAGGACTCCCCTCACTGAAGCTTTCTTT.

This sequence joins TRBV29-1 and TRBJ2-7; 8 nucleotides align to TRBD2. Germline CDR1 reads SQVTM; CDR2 reads ANQGSEA. This CDR3 has 12 amino acids. V lost 8 bases to trimming and J lost 4 bases; unmatched junction nucleotides: 7. The CDR3 reads CSSGGGAYEQYF. The CDR3 region has the DNA TGCAGCTCCGGGGGGGGCGCGTACGAGCAGTACTTC.

This clonotype was counted a few times. The rearrangement links TRBV19 to TRBJ2-2; D may be TRBD1 or TRBD2 (5 bases each). V was pared by 1 base and J by 7 bases, with 10 bases between. The CDR3 is 14 residues long. Germline V gene sequence: CDR1 LNHDA, CDR2 SQIVND (reference sequence). CDR3 in amino acids: CASSIGGPVGELFF. The CDR3 DNA reads TGTGCCAGTAGTATAGGGGGACCTGTCGGGGAGCTGTTTTTT.

This clonotype has only a few counts. The V and J genes are TRBV7-2 and TRBJ2-5, with D possibly TRBD1 on 6 matching bases. The germline V and J ends were trimmed by 6 bases and 7 bases, with 18 bases remaining between them. The CDR3 spans 14 residues. CDR1 and CDR2 (germline): SGHTA, FQGNSA. CDR3 nucleotides: TGTGCCAGCAGTCAGGGGCAGGACCTCGGGACCCAGTACTTC. This codes for CASSQGQDLGTQYF.